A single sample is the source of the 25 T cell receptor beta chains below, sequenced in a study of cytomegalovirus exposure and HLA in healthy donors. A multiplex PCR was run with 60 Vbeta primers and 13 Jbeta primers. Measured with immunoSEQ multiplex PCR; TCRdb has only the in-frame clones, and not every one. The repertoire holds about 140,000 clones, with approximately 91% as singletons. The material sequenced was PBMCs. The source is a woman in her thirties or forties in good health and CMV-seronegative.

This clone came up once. The CDR3 DNA sequence: TGTGCCAGCGGCCCTGGGCTAGCGGGAGAGACCCAGTACTTC. The encoded protein is CASGPGLAGETQYF. The chain employs TRBV6-1 and TRBJ2-5, with 8 nucleotides matching TRBD2. The CDR3 contains 14 residues. CDR1 MNHNS and CDR2 SASEGT come from the germline V gene. J lost 4 bases, V lost 8 bases, and 9 bases had no gene match.

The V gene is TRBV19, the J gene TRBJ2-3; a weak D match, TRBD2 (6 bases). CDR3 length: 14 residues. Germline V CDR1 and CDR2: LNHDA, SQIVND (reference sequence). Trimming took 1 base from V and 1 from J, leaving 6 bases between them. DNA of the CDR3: TGTGCCAGTAGTATAGCGGGAGGCACAGATACGCAGTATTTT. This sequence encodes CASSIAGGTDTQYF.

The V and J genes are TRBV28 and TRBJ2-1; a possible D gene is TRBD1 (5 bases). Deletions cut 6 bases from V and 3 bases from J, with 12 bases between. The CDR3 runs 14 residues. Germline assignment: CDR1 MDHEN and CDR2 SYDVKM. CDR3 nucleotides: TGTGCCAGCAGAAGACGTAGGGGCTACAATGAGCAGTTCTTC. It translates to CASRRRRGYNEQFF.

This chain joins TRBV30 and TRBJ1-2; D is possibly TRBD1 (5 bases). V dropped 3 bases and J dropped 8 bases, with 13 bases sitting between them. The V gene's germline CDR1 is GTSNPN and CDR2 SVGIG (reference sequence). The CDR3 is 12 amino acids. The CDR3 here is CAWSEYRQGYTF. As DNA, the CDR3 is TGTGCCTGGAGCGAATACAGGCAGGGCTACACCTTC. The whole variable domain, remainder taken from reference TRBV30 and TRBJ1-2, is SQTIHQWPATLVQPVGSPLSLECTVEGTSNPNLYWYRQAAGRGLQLLFYSVGIGQISSEVPQNLSASRPQDRQFILSSKKLLLSDSGFYLCAWSEYRQGYTFGSGTRLTVV.

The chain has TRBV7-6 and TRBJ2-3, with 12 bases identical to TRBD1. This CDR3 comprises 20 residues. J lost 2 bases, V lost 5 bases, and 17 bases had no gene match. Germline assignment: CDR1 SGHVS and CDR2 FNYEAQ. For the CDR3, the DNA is TGTGCCAGCAGCCCGACCGGGACAGGGGGCTTGGGTTGGTCCACAGATACGCAGTATTTT. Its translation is CASSPTGTGGLGWSTDTQYF.

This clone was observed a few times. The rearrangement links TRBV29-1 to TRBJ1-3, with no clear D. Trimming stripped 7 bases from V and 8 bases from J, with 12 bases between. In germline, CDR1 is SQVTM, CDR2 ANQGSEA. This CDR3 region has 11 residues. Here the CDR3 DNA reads TGCAGCGGTTCCGGGATGGACACCATATATTTT. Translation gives CSGSGMDTIYF. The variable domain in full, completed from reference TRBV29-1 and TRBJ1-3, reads SAVISQKPSRDICQRGTSLTIQCQVDSQVTMMFWYRQQPGQSLTLIATANQGSEATYESGFVIDKFPISRPNLTFSTLTVSNMSPEDSSIYLCSGSGMDTIYFGEGSWLTVV.

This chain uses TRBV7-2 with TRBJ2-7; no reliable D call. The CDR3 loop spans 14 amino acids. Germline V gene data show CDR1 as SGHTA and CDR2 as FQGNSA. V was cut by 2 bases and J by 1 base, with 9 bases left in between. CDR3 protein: CASSLSYGSYEQYF. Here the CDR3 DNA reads TGTGCCAGCAGCTTAAGCTACGGGTCCTACGAGCAGTACTTC.

CDR3 region: CASSQALVTGELFF. CDR3 DNA sequence: TGCGCCAGCAGCCAAGCCCTTGTTACCGGGGAGCTGTTTTTT. The chain employs TRBV4-3 and TRBJ2-2; D call uncertain. The CDR3 spans 14 residues. Germline V gene lookup returns CDR1 LGHNA and CDR2 YSLEER. Deletions cut 1 base from V and 5 bases from J, with 8 bases between.

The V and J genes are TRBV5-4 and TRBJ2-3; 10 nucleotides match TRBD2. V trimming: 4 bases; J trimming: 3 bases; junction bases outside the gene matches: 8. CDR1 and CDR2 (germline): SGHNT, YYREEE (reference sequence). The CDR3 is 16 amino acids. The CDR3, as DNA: TGTGCCAGCAGCCTATCAGCGGGAGGGATGACAGATACGCAGTATTTT. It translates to CASSLSAGGMTDTQYF.

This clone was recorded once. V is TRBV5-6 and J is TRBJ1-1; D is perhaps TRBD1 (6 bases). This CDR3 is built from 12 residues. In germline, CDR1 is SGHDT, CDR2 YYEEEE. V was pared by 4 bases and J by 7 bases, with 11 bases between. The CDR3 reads CASSRVRGEAFF. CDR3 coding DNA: TGTGCCAGCAGCCGGGTCAGGGGTGAAGCTTTCTTT.

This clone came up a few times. CDR3 bases: TGTGCCAGCAGCCTTACTAGGGCTCAAGAAGCTTTCTTT. Its protein is CASSLTRAQEAFF. The chain carries TRBV7-8 and TRBJ1-1; D is ambiguous. V was trimmed by 5 bases and J by 8 bases, leaving 15 bases between them. Germline CDR1 and CDR2: SGHVS and FQNEAQ. This CDR3 is built from 13 residues.

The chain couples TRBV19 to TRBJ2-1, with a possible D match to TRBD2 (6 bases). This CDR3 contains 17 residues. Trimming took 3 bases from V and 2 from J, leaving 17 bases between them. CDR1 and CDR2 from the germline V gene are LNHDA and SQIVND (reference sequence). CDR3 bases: TGTGCCAGTAGTATCCTTGACGGGAGATTGACCTACAATGAGCAGTTCTTC. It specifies CASSILDGRLTYNEQFF.

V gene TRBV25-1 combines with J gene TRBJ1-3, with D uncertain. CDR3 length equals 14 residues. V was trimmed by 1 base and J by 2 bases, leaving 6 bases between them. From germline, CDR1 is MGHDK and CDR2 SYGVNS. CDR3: CASSEFGTGNTIYF. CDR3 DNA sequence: TGTGCCAGCAGTGAATTCGGGACTGGAAACACCATATATTTT.

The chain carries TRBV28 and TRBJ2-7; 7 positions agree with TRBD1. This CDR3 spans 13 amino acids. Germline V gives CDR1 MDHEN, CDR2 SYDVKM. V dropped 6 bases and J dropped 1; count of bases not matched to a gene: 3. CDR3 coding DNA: TGTGCCAGCAGAAACAGGGGATCCTACGAGCAGTACTTC. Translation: CASRNRGSYEQYF.

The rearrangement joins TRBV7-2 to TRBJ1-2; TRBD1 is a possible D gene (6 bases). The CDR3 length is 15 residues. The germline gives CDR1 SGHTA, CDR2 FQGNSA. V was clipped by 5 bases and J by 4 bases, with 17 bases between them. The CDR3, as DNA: TGTGCCAGCAGCCCCGACCGGGGACAAGGCTATGGCTACACCTTC. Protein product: CASSPDRGQGYGYTF.

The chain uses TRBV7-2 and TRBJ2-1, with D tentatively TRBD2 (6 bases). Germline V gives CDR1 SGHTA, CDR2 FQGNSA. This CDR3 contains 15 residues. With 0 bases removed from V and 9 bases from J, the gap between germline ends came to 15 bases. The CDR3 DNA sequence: TGTGCCAGCAGCTTAGCGTACGGCAAAGCGGGTGAGCAGTTCTTC. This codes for CASSLAYGKAGEQFF.

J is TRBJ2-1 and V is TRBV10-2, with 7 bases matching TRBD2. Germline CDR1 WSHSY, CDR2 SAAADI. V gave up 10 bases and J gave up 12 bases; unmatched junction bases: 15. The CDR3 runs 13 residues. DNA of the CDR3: TGCGCCACCCGCGGGACTACCCGTTTAGTGCAGTTCTTC. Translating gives CATRGTTRLVQFF.

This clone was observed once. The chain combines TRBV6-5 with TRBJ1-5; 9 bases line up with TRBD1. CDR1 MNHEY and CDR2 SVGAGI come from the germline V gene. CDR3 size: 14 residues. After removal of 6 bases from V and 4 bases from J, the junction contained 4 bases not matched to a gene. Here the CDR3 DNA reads TGTGCCAGCAGCCGCGGACAGGGGAATCAGCCCCAGCATTTT. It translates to CASSRGQGNQPQHF.

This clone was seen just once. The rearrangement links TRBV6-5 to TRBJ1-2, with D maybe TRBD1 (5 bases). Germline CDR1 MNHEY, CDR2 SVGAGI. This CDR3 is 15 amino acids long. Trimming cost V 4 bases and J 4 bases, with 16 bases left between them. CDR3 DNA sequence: TGTGCCAGCAGTTCCGAGACAGCGTTGTTCTATGGCTACACCTTC. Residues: CASSSETALFYGYTF.

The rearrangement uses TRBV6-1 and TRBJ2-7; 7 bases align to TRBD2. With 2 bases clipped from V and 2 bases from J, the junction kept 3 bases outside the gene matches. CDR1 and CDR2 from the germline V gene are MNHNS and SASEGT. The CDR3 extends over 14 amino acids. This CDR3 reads CASSETGGTYEQYF. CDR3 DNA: TGTGCCAGCAGTGAAACGGGGGGTACCTACGAGCAGTACTTC.

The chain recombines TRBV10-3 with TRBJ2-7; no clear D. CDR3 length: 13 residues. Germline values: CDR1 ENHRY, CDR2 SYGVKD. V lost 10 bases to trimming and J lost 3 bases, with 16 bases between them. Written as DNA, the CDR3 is TGTGCCAGCGCGTGGGCACCCGACTACGAGCAGTACTTC. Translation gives CASAWAPDYEQYF.

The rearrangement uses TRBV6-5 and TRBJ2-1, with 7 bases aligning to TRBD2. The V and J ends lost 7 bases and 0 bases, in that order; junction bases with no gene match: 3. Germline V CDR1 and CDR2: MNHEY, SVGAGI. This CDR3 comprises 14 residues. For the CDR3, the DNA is TGTGCCAGCAAGGGCGGGGGCTCCTACAATGAGCAGTTCTTC. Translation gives CASKGGGSYNEQFF.

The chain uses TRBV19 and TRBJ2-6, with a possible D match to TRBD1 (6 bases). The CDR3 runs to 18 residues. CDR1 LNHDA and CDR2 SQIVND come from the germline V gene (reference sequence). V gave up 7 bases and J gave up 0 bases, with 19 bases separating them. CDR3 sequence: CASNSPRDTYSGANVLTF. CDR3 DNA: TGTGCCAGTAACTCCCCCCGGGACACTTACTCTGGGGCCAACGTCCTGACTTTC.

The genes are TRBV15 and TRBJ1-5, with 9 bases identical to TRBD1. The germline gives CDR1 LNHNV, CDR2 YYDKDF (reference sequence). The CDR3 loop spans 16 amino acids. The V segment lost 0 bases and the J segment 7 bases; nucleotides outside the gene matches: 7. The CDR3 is CATSRDQGQGWQPQHF. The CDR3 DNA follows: TGTGCCACCAGCAGAGATCAGGGACAGGGTTGGCAGCCCCAGCATTTT.

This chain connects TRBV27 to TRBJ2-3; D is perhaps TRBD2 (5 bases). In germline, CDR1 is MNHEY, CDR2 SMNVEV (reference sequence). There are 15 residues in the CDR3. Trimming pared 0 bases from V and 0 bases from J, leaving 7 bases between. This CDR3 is CASSLSRTSTDTQYF. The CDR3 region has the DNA TGTGCCAGCAGTTTATCCCGGACTAGCACAGATACGCAGTATTTT.